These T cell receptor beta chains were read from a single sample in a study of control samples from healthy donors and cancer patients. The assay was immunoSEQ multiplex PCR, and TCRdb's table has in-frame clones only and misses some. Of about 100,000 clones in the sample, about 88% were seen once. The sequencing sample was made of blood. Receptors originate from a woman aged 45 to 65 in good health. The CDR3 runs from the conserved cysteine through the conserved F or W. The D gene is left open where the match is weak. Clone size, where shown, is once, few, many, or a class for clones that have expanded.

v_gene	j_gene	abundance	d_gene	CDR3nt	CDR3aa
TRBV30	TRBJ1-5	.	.	TGTGCCTGGGCTACCGGGCCTCTCAGCAATCAGCCCCAGCATTTT	CAWATGPLSNQPQHF
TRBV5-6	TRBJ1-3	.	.	TGTGCCAGCAGCTTGCGGGTAAACACCATATATTTT	CASSLRVNTIYF
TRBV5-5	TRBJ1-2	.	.	TGTGCCAGCAGCCGCCAGCCGAGTAACTATGGCTACACCTTC	CASSRQPSNYGYTF
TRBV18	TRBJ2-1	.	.	TGTGCCAGCTCACCAGGGACGGTCGGATCCTACAATGAGCAGTTCTTC	CASSPGTVGSYNEQFF
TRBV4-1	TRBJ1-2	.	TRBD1	TGCGCCAGCAGCCCTGCGACAGGGGACTATGGCTACACCTTC	CASSPATGDYGYTF
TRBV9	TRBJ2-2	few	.	TGTGCCAGCAGCCCTAGGGTCTACACCGGGGAGCTGTTTTTT	CASSPRVYTGELFF
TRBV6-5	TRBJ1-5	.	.	TGTGCCAGCAGCCCCACAGGGCGCTTCGGCCCCCAGCATTTT	CASSPTGRFGPQHF
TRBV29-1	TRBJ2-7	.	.	TGCAGCGCCCGAACAGATCCCGGCCCCTACGAGCAGTACTTC	CSARTDPGPYEQYF
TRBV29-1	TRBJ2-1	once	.	TGCAGCGTTGAAGATCAGGGCAGAAGGAGTTACAATGAGCAGTTCTTC	CSVEDQGRRSYNEQFF
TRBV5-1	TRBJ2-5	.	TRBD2	TGCGCCAGCAGCCCTTTAGCGGGAGGGCCCTTGGAGACCCAGTACTTC	CASSPLAGGPLETQYF
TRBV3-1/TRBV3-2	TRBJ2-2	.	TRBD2	TGTGCCAGCAGCCAAGTGAGGAGGACTAGACAAACCACCGGGGAGCTGTTTTTT	CASSQVRRTRQTTGELFF
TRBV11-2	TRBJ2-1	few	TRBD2	TGTGCCAGCAGCCCACTTAGCGGGCCCCGCCACAATGAGCAGTTCTTC	CASSPLSGPRHNEQFF
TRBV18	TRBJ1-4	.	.	TGTGCCAGCTCCCGGGGCACAACTAATGAAAAACTGTTTTTT	CASSRGTTNEKLFF
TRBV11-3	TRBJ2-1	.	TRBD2	TGTGCCAGCAGCTTAGAGGGGACTAGCGGGGGGGCTGAGCAGTTCTTC	CASSLEGTSGGAEQFF
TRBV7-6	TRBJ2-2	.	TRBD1	TGTGCCAGCAGCTTAGGGACAGGGATAGTCACCGGGGAGCTGTTTTTT	CASSLGTGIVTGELFF
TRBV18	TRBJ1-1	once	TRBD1	TGTGCCAGCTTAACCCAGGGGGGGGCGGCGGGGACTGAAGCTTTCTTT	CASLTQGGAAGTEAFF
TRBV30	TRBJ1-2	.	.	TGTGCCTGGAGCGGACTACAGGGTGGCTACACCTTC	CAWSGLQGGYTF
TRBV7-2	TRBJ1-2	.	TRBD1	TGTGCCAGCAGGCCCGGGACAGGTTACGGCTACACCTTC	CASRPGTGYGYTF
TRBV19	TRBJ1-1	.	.	TGTGCCAGTACCCCGGGAACAAACACTGAAGCTTTCTTT	CASTPGTNTEAFF
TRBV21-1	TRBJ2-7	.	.	TGTGCCAGCAGCAAAGAAGCCGCTGACTACGAGCAGTACTTC	CASSKEAADYEQYF
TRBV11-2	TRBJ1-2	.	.	TGTGCCAGCAGCCCCCAGGGACCTTTGGACGGCTACACCTTC	CASSPQGPLDGYTF
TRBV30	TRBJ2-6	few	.	TGTGCCTGGGGGGGGCGGACAGGAATCCCTGGGGCCAACGTCCTGACTTTC	CAWGGRTGIPGANVLTF
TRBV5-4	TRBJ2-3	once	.	TGTGCCAGCAGCGGCGTATTGACTAGCACAGATACGCAGTATTTT	CASSGVLTSTDTQYF
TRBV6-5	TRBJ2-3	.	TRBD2	TGTGCCAGCAGTTACTCGACTAGCGGGGAAACAGATACGCAGTATTTT	CASSYSTSGETDTQYF
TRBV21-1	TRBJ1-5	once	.	TGTGCCAGCAGAAAAGGCCGAGGGGATCAGCCCCAGCATTTT	CASRKGRGDQPQHF
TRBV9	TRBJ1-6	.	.	TGTGCCAGCAGCGTGGCGGCTGGAAATTCACCCCTCCACTTT	CASSVAAGNSPLHF
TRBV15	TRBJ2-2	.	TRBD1	TGTGCCACCAGCAGAAGGCAAGGACGGACAGGGGGCTCCACCGGGGAGCTGTTTTTT	CATSRRQGRTGGSTGELFF